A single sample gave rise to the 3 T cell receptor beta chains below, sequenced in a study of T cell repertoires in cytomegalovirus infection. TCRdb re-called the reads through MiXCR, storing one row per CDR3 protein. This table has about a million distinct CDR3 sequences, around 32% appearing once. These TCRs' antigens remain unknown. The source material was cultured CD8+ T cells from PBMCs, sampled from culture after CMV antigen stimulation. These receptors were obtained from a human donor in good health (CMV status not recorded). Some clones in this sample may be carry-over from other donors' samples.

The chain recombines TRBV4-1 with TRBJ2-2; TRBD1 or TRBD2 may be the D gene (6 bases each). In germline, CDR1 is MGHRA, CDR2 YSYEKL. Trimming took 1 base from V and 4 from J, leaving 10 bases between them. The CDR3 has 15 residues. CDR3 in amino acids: CASSQGGAGTGELFF. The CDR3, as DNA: TGCGCCAGCAGCCAAGGGGGGGCGGGCACCGGGGAGCTGTTTTTT.

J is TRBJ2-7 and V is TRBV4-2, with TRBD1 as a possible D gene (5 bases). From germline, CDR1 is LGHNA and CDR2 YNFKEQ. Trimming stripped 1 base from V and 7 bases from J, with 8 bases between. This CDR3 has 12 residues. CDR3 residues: CASSQAGAEQYF. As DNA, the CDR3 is TGTGCCAGCAGCCAAGCTGGGGCGGAGCAGTACTTC.

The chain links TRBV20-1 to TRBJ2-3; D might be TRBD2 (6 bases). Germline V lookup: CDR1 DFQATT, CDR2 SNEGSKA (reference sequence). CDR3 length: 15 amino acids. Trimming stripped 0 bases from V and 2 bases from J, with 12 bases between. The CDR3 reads CSAREGLWATDTQYF. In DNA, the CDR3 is TGCAGTGCTAGAGAGGGACTCTGGGCCACAGATACGCAGTATTTT.